The entry below gives a single TCR beta chain sequence along with its context. The CDR3 covers 15 residues. V dropped 1 base and J dropped 6; count of bases not matched to a gene: 6. CDR1 and CDR2 from the germline V gene are SEHNR and FQNEAQ (reference sequence). This entry is derived from a study of glioma-infiltrating T cells after dendritic cell vaccination. Background on the study: Patients received autologous tumor lysate-pulsed dendritic cell vaccination between about 2002 and 2013.

Selection required adequate fresh-frozen tumor tissue plus more than two years' survival data. TCRdb keeps only in-frame clones here, not all; method: immunoSEQ multiplex PCR. The sample gives fewer than 35,000 clones, 90% of which show up once; about 2% is in the top ten. The chain combines TRBV7-9 with TRBJ1-5; 7 bases line up with TRBD1. Sequenced material: blood, taken before dendritic cell vaccination. This receptor was taken from a human donor with glioblastoma. The CDR3 region is CASSLGQGWGQPQHF. Written as DNA, the CDR3 is TGTGCCAGCAGCTTAGGACAGGGCTGGGGTCAGCCCCAGCATTTT.